Shown below are 8 T cell receptor beta chains from a single sample sequenced in a study of chemoradiotherapy in HPV16-positive cancers. TCRdb's copy holds only in-frame clones and misses some; the assay was immunoSEQ multiplex PCR. The table shows about 39,000 clones, with 75% to 85% occurring only once. The specimen comprised blood, sampled from a patient who underwent chemoradiotherapy. The receptors were sampled from a human donor with HPV-associated anogenital cancer.

The V gene is TRBV11-2, the J gene TRBJ1-3; 10 bases match TRBD1. Germline CDR1 is SGHAT and CDR2 is FQNNGV. With V trimmed by 1 base and J by 4 bases, 4 bases remained unmatched. This CDR3 has 16 amino acids. The CDR3 protein is CASSLADRGRGNTIYF. The CDR3 DNA follows: TGTGCCAGCAGCTTAGCAGACAGGGGGCGAGGAAACACCATATATTTT. The complete variable domain, with remaining parts taken from reference TRBV11-2 and TRBJ1-3, reads EAGVAQSPRYKIIEKRQSVAFWCNPISGHATLYWYQQILGQGPKLLIQFQNNGVVDDSQLPKDRFSAERLKGVDSTLKIQPAKLEDSAVYLCASSLADRGRGNTIYFGEGSWLTVV.

This clone occurred a few times. V is TRBV29-1 and J is TRBJ1-2; 9 bases line up with TRBD1. Germline values: CDR1 SQVTM, CDR2 ANQGSEA. The CDR3 runs to 12 residues. V shed 7 bases, J shed 4 bases, and the junction held 4 bases outside the gene matches. For the CDR3, the DNA is TGCAGCGCAGGACAGGGGACCTATGGCTACACCTTC. It yields the protein CSAGQGTYGYTF.

The chain joins TRBV5-5 to TRBJ1-4, with a tentative D call TRBD1 (5 bases). The CDR3 totals 14 residues. Trimming pared 2 bases from V and 6 bases from J, leaving 11 bases between. CDR1 SGHKS and CDR2 YYEKEE come from the germline V gene (reference sequence). The chain's CDR3 is CASSFGDGDEKLFF. The DNA for the CDR3 is TGTGCCAGCAGCTTCGGGGACGGCGATGAAAAACTGTTTTTT.

The V and J genes are TRBV5-6 and TRBJ2-7, with 11 bases matching TRBD2. Germline CDR1 reads SGHDT; CDR2 reads YYEEEE. V was pared by 1 base and J by 9 bases, with 6 bases of the junction left unmatched. The CDR3 runs to 14 residues. DNA of the CDR3: TGTGCCAGCAGCTTGTCTCTAGCGGGGGGCAGGCAGTACTTC. It specifies CASSLSLAGGRQYF. Full variable domain (remainder filled in from reference TRBV5-6 and TRBJ2-7): DAGVTQSPTHLIKTRGQQVTLRCSPKSGHDTVSWYQQALGQGPQFIFQYYEEEERQRGNFPDRFSGHQFPNYSSELNVNALLLGDSALYLCASSLSLAGGRQYFGPGTRLTVT.

The chain links TRBV10-3 to TRBJ2-1, with 11 positions matching TRBD2. V lost 5 bases to trimming and J lost 5 bases; unmatched junction nucleotides: 2. The CDR3 spans 14 residues. Per germline, CDR1 ENHRY and CDR2 SYGVKD. CDR3 DNA sequence: TGTGCCATCAGTAGGGGACTAGCGGACAATGAGCAGTTCTTC. Amino acid sequence: CAISRGLADNEQFF.

V gene TRBV30 combines with J gene TRBJ1-2; no firm D call. With 4 bases removed from V and 0 bases from J, the gap between germline ends came to 15 bases. CDR1 is GTSNPN, CDR2 SVGIG, per germline (reference sequence). The CDR3 loop spans 15 amino acids. The DNA of the CDR3 is TGTGCCTGGAACCCCGGACCTCTAGCTAACTATGGCTACACCTTC. This sequence encodes CAWNPGPLANYGYTF.

The rearrangement uses TRBV7-2 and TRBJ1-4, with D hard to call. This CDR3 region has 17 residues. The germline V gene has CDR1 SGHTA and CDR2 FQGNSA. The V gene lost 1 base and the J gene lost 0 bases, with 12 bases spanning the gap. The CDR3 DNA reads as TGTGCCAGCAGCTTAGTGAACTTTATTGCAACTAATGAAAAACTGTTTTTT. Its translation: CASSLVNFIATNEKLFF.

This clone has just one count. This chain uses TRBV18 with TRBJ1-4; 8 bases line up with TRBD1. Germline V gene lookup returns CDR1 KGHSH and CDR2 LQKENI. This CDR3 is 15 amino acids long. The V segment lost 5 bases and the J segment 8 bases; nucleotides outside the gene matches: 10. CDR3 DNA sequence: TGTGCCAGCTCATTGAACCGGGACAGGTCGGAAAAACTGTTTTTT. Its protein is CASSLNRDRSEKLFF. The full variable domain, completed using reference TRBV18 and TRBJ1-4, is NAGVMQNPRHLVRRRGQEARLRCSPMKGHSHVYWYRQLPEEGLKFMVYLQKENIIDESGMPKERFSAEFPKEGPSILRIQQVVRGDSAAYFCASSLNRDRSEKLFFGSGTQLSVL.